This passage covers 27 T cell receptor beta chains from one sample sequenced in a study of cytomegalovirus exposure and HLA in healthy donors. Measured with immunoSEQ multiplex PCR; TCRdb has only the in-frame clones, and not every one. The sample yields over 120,000 clones, approximately 86% seen once. The sample taken for sequencing was PBMCs. All receptors come from a young man in good health and CMV-seropositive.

CDR3 amino acids: CASSPRLLAGDYEQYF. CDR3 DNA sequence: TGTGCCAGCTCCCCCCGGCTACTAGCGGGTGACTACGAGCAGTACTTC. V gene TRBV18 combines with J gene TRBJ2-7; the match to TRBD2 covers 9 bases. Germline CDR1 KGHSH, CDR2 LQKENI. Trimming cost V 6 bases and J 3 bases; bases outside gene matches: 12. This CDR3 is built from 16 residues.

The chain's CDR3 is CASRGSSGSLSEQFF. CDR3 nucleotide sequence: TGTGCCAGCCGGGGCTCTAGCGGGAGTTTATCTGAGCAGTTCTTC. The chain combines TRBV28 with TRBJ2-1; 10 nucleotides line up with TRBD2. The germline CDR1 and CDR2 sequences are MDHEN and SYDVKM. Trimming removed 8 bases from V and 9 bases from J; junction bases left unmatched: 13. The CDR3 is 15 amino acids.

The rearrangement uses TRBV6-1 and TRBJ2-3; tentatively, D is TRBD2 (5 bases). The CDR3 loop spans 14 amino acids. The germline V gene has CDR1 MNHNS and CDR2 SASEGT. V lost 4 bases, J lost 1 base, and 9 bases lay in between. The CDR3 DNA sequence: TGTGCCAGCAGTGGACCCGGGGGCACAGATACGCAGTATTTT. Translation: CASSGPGGTDTQYF.

The V gene is TRBV6-1, the J gene TRBJ2-5, with 9 bases lining up with TRBD2. Germline loops: CDR1 MNHNS, CDR2 SASEGT. The CDR3 spans 14 residues. The junction had 3 bases not matched to a gene; V was cut back by 5 bases and J by 2 bases. The CDR3 nucleotides read TGTGCCAGCAGTCTAGCGGGAACTCAAGAGACCCAGTACTTC. This sequence encodes CASSLAGTQETQYF.

The J gene is TRBJ1-2, the V gene TRBV28, with TRBD1 identical over 8 bases. V lost 5 bases to trimming and J lost 9 bases; unmatched junction nucleotides: 8. CDR3 length: 13 residues. CDR1 is MDHEN and CDR2 is SYDVKM in the germline V gene. The CDR3 region has the DNA TGTGCCAGCAGTCAAGACAGGGGAAGGAGCTACACCTTC. This codes for CASSQDRGRSYTF.

The rearrangement joins TRBV7-3 to TRBJ2-1, with 10 nucleotides matching TRBD2. The CDR3 extends over 15 amino acids. V dropped 4 bases and J dropped 7; count of bases not matched to a gene: 7. CDR1 is SGHTA and CDR2 is FQGTGA in the germline V gene. CDR3 in amino acids: CASSSRGSGRNEQFF. For the CDR3, the DNA is TGTGCCAGCAGCTCCCGGGGTAGCGGGAGGAATGAGCAGTTCTTC. The full variable domain, rest sourced from reference TRBV7-3 and TRBJ2-1, is GAGVSQTPSNKVTEKGKYVELRCDPISGHTALYWYRQSLGQGPEFLIYFQGTGAADDSGLPNDRFFAVRPEGSVSTLKIQRTERGDSAVYLCASSSRGSGRNEQFFGPGTRLTVL.

V is TRBV6-1 and J is TRBJ2-1; perhaps TRBD2 as D (6 bases). The CDR3 extends over 15 amino acids. The V gene's germline CDR1 is MNHNS and CDR2 SASEGT. Trimming cost V 6 bases and J 4 bases, with 16 bases left between them. The CDR3 protein is CASSPEGKRYNEQFF. Here the CDR3 DNA reads TGTGCCAGCAGCCCGGAGGGGAAACGTTACAATGAGCAGTTCTTC.

This chain connects TRBV6-5 to TRBJ1-1; D might be TRBD1 (5 bases). Germline CDR1 and CDR2: MNHEY and SVGAGI. This CDR3 has 13 residues. The ends were cut back, 0 bases at V and 10 bases at J, with 12 bases in the middle. CDR3 DNA sequence: TGTGCCAGCAGTTACTCGGGAGGGGCAGGAGCTTTCTTT. Residues: CASSYSGGAGAFF.

The V call is TRBV7-6, the J call TRBJ1-1; D is perhaps TRBD1 (5 bases). CDR3 length: 14 amino acids. Germline CDR1 and CDR2: SGHVS and FNYEAQ. V lost 4 bases, J lost 1 base, and 10 bases lay in between. The DNA for the CDR3 is TGTGCCAGCAGCTCCTACCAGGGGAACACTGAAGCTTTCTTT. Residues: CASSSYQGNTEAFF.

This clone was detected only a few times. The chain carries TRBV10-2 and TRBJ1-1; perhaps TRBD1 as D (6 bases). CDR1 is WSHSY and CDR2 is SAAADI in the germline V gene. There are 12 residues in the CDR3. Trimming pared 8 bases from V and 3 bases from J, leaving 10 bases between. In nucleotides, the CDR3 is TGCGCCAGCGGAACAGGGCACACTGAAGCTTTCTTT. It specifies CASGTGHTEAFF.

A few counts support this clone. The chain joins TRBV4-1 to TRBJ1-2; TRBD1 matches at 7 bases. The germline V gene has CDR1 MGHRA and CDR2 YSYEKL. The ends lost 1 base at V and 5 bases at J; junction bases unmatched: 4. The CDR3 consists of 14 residues. DNA for the CDR3: TGCGCCAGCAGCCAAGCCGGGACAGTTTATGGCTACACCTTC. This sequence encodes CASSQAGTVYGYTF.

The chain joins TRBV30 to TRBJ1-6; D is undetermined. CDR1 is GTSNPN and CDR2 is SVGIG in the germline V gene (reference sequence). The CDR3 is 15 residues long. Trimming stripped 3 bases from V and 7 bases from J, with 16 bases between. CDR3 residues: CAWSAGKKGNSPLHF. The CDR3, as DNA: TGTGCCTGGAGCGCCGGGAAAAAGGGCAATTCACCCCTCCACTTT.

The J gene is TRBJ1-6, the V gene TRBV9; TRBD1 might be the D (5 bases). The CDR3 length is 14 residues. Trimming left V 4 bases short and J 10 bases short, with 15 bases between. Germline V gene sequence: CDR1 SGDLS, CDR2 YYNGEE. This CDR3 reads CASSTTRVGSPLHF. The DNA for the CDR3 is TGTGCCAGCAGCACCACCAGGGTAGGATCACCCCTCCACTTT.

This clone has only one observation. The V gene is TRBV5-4, the J gene TRBJ2-5; TRBD1 matches 8 bases. CDR3 length: 14 residues. Unmatched junction bases numbered 7, after V lost 4 bases and J lost 5 bases. Per germline, CDR1 SGHNT and CDR2 YYREEE (reference sequence). The CDR3, as DNA: TGTGCCAGCAGCCCGCAGGGGGCCGAGGAGACCCAGTACTTC. Protein sequence: CASSPQGAEETQYF.

The rearrangement links TRBV6-6 to TRBJ1-2; 7 nucleotides line up with TRBD1. CDR1 and CDR2 from the germline V gene are MNHNY and SVGAGI (reference sequence). Losses at the gene ends were 2 bases for V and 1 base for J; bases not matched to a gene: 7. The CDR3 has 16 residues. The CDR3 reads CASSYPDRTSNYGYTF. CDR3 bases: TGTGCCAGCAGTTACCCGGACAGGACCAGTAACTATGGCTACACCTTC.

The genes are TRBV2 and TRBJ2-7; D might be TRBD2 (5 bases). Deletions cut 6 bases from V and 3 bases from J, with 12 bases between. The CDR3 is 13 amino acids. Germline V CDR1 and CDR2: SNHLY, FYNNEI. CDR3 amino acids: CASRAEAYYEQYF. The CDR3 nucleotides read TGTGCCAGCAGGGCGGAGGCCTACTACGAGCAGTACTTC.

The chain carries TRBV19 and TRBJ2-1; TRBD2 agrees at 13 bases. V shed 3 bases, J shed 4 bases, and the junction held 9 bases outside the gene matches. Germline CDR1 is LNHDA and CDR2 is SQIVND (reference sequence). This CDR3 contains 18 residues. The CDR3 bases are TGTGCCAGTAGTATCCGGACTAGCGGGAGTCGCCTATACAATGAGCAGTTCTTC. It yields the protein CASSIRTSGSRLYNEQFF.

V is TRBV5-1 and J is TRBJ2-7; unclear D gene. Trimming shortened V by 1 base and J by 3 bases, and 8 bases separated the two germline ends. The CDR3 length is 13 residues. Per the germline V gene, CDR1 is SGHRS and CDR2 is YFSETQ. The CDR3 spells CASSLNSLYEQYF. CDR3 nucleotides: TGCGCCAGCAGCTTGAACAGCCTCTACGAGCAGTACTTC.

The chain combines TRBV7-8 with TRBJ2-7, with D tentatively TRBD2 (6 bases). The CDR3 runs 16 residues. V was shortened by 4 bases and J by 6 bases, with 22 bases between the two germline ends. Germline CDR1 and CDR2: SGHVS and FQNEAQ. The chain's CDR3 is CASSSKSGLPPSEQYF. The CDR3 nucleotides read TGTGCCAGCAGCTCAAAATCCGGACTACCCCCTAGCGAGCAGTACTTC.

The chain recombines TRBV9 with TRBJ1-1, with D possibly matching TRBD1 (6 bases). Germline assignment: CDR1 SGDLS and CDR2 YYNGEE. The CDR3 spans 14 residues. V lost 3 bases and J lost 7, with 16 bases in between. The CDR3 spells CASSARGMTSEAFF. The CDR3 DNA follows: TGTGCCAGCAGCGCAAGGGGGATGACAAGTGAAGCTTTCTTT.

The chain carries TRBV6-1 and TRBJ1-5; D remains ambiguous. This CDR3 has 13 residues. Germline V CDR1 and CDR2: MNHNS, SASEGT. The ends were cut back, 10 bases at V and 5 bases at J, with 15 bases in the middle. The CDR3 DNA reads as TGTGCCACCAGACGAGGAGCGGATCAGCCCCAGCATTTT. It encodes CATRRGADQPQHF.

This clone was recorded once. This sequence joins TRBV19 and TRBJ1-2; 11 nucleotides align to TRBD1. The trim removed 2 bases at V and 5 bases at J, leaving 7 bases unmatched. This CDR3 spans 16 amino acids. The germline gives CDR1 LNHDA, CDR2 SQIVND (reference sequence). The CDR3 protein is CASSIPGQGASYGYTF. Here the CDR3 DNA reads TGTGCCAGTAGTATACCCGGACAGGGGGCGTCTTATGGCTACACCTTC.

The rearrangement links TRBV18 to TRBJ1-1; possible D gene TRBD1, 6 bases. The CDR3 length is 15 residues. V shed 4 bases and J shed 1 base, with 13 bases lying between them. CDR1 KGHSH and CDR2 LQKENI come from the germline V gene. In nucleotides, the CDR3 is TGTGCCAGCTCACGGACTGGGGGCGCGAACACTGAAGCTTTCTTT. Residues: CASSRTGGANTEAFF.

This chain joins TRBV13 and TRBJ1-1, with D uncertain. This CDR3 comprises 14 residues. Germline V lookup: CDR1 PRHDT, CDR2 FYEKMQ (reference sequence). V was pared by 0 bases and J by 0 bases, with 5 bases between. Written as DNA, the CDR3 is TGTGCCAGCAGCTTAGGCCGAGTGAACACTGAAGCTTTCTTT. Encoded protein: CASSLGRVNTEAFF. Based on the CDR3 plus reference TRBV13 and TRBJ1-1, the full variable domain is AAGVIQSPRHLIKEKRETATLKCYPIPRHDTVYWYQQGPGQDPQFLISFYEKMQSDKGSIPDRFSAQQFSDYHSELNMSSLELGDSALYFCASSLGRVNTEAFFGQGTRLTVV.

The CDR3 nucleotides read TGTGCCAGTAGTTGGACAGGGGCCGACTATGGCTACACCTTC. Translated: CASSWTGADYGYTF. The V and J genes are TRBV19 and TRBJ1-2, with 9 nucleotides matching TRBD1. This CDR3 contains 14 residues. V lost 5 bases to trimming and J lost 3 bases; unmatched junction nucleotides: 4. Germline V gene sequence: CDR1 LNHDA, CDR2 SQIVND (reference sequence).

The genes are TRBV4-1 and TRBJ1-5, with D maybe TRBD1 (6 bases). The CDR3 has 14 amino acids. Trimming left V 3 bases short and J 6 bases short, with 12 bases between. Germline CDR1 reads MGHRA; CDR2 reads YSYEKL. The CDR3 DNA follows: TGCGCCAGCAGCCAGCACAGGGACCGTCAGCCCCAGCATTTT. It is translated as CASSQHRDRQPQHF.

This clone was observed once. The chain joins TRBV30 to TRBJ2-1; D ambiguous. V was clipped by 0 bases and J by 4 bases, with 13 bases between them. Germline V gene sequence: CDR1 GTSNPN, CDR2 SVGIG (reference sequence). The CDR3 length is 15 residues. CDR3 protein: CAWSVGQVPYNEQFF. CDR3 sequence (DNA): TGTGCCTGGAGTGTTGGGCAGGTGCCATACAATGAGCAGTTCTTC. The full variable domain, its missing parts supplied by reference TRBV30 and TRBJ2-1, is SQTIHQWPATLVQPVGSPLSLECTVEGTSNPNLYWYRQAAGRGLQLLFYSVGIGQISSEVPQNLSASRPQDRQFILSSKKLLLSDSGFYLCAWSVGQVPYNEQFFGPGTRLTVL.